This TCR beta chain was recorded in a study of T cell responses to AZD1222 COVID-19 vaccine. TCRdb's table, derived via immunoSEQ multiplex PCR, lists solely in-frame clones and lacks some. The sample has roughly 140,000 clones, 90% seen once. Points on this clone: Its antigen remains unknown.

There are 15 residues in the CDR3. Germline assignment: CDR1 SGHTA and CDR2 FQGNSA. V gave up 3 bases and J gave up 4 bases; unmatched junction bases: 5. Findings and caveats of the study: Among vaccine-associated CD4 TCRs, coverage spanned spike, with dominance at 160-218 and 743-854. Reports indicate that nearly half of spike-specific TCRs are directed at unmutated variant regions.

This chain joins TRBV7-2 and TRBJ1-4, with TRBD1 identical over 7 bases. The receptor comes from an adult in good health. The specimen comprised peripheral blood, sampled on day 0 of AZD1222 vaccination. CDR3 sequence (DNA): TGTGCCAGCAGCTTGACAGGGCTCAATAATGAAAAACTGTTTTTT. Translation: CASSLTGLNNEKLFF.